What follows is one T cell receptor (beta chain) and its context. Antigen specificity is unknown. A 5'RACE template-switching step, the method used to make TCR cDNA, added a universal primer site and UMIs. TCRdb re-called the 5' RACE reads with MiXCR, one entry per CDR3 protein. The data hold just under 600,000 distinct CDR3 sequences, with approximately 13% observed a single time. The record originates from a study of T cells after yellow fever vaccination. Per germline, CDR1 MNHEY and CDR2 SVGEGT. Trimming at V came to 0 bases and at J to 13 bases, leaving 12 bases not matched to a gene. This CDR3 is built from 15 residues. Broader study findings: Bulk-population clonotypes that are abundant could appear as contaminants in FACS-sorted repertoires. Faster peaking, at day 5 versus 15, marked a secondary response that was weaker.

V gene TRBV6-2 or TRBV6-3 combines with J gene TRBJ2-1; 7 nucleotides agree with TRBD2. This sample comprised PBMCs, obtained on the day of the yellow fever booster vaccination. The TCR comes from a man aged 30 to 45 who received the YFV17D yellow fever vaccine. The CDR3 nucleotides read TGTGCCAGCAGTTACTCGCCGCTAGCGGACCCGTTACAGTTCTTC. Translation gives CASSYSPLADPLQFF.